This record covers a single TCR beta chain. Its antigen is not known. Reprocessing the 5' RACE reads, TCRdb reports a single entry for every CDR3 protein and omits DNA. This sample lists approximately 330,000 distinct CDR3 sequences; its ten largest clones have 2%. This CDR3 comprises 17 residues. Per germline, CDR1 SEHNR and CDR2 FQNEAQ (reference sequence). This sample was taken from a study of monozygotic twins with inflammatory bowel disease. Points from the study as a whole: Support was absent for any single strong signal or clonotype linked to IBD.

The chain carries TRBV7-9 and TRBJ2-1; TCRdb returns TRBD1, unconfirmable since there is no DNA. The TCR originated in a human donor with ulcerative colitis or Crohn's disease, or a healthy co-twin of an affected twin (not recorded which). The sequencing sample was made of blood. CDR3 residues: CASSLASGGPAYNEQFF.